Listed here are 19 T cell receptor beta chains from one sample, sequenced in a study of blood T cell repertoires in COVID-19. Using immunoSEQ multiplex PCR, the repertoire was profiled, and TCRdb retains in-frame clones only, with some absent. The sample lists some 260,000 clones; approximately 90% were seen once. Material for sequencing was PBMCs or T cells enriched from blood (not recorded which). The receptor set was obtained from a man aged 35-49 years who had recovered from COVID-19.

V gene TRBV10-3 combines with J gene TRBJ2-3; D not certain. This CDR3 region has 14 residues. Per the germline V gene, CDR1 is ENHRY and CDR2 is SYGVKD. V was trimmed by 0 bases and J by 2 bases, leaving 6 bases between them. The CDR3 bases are TGTGCCATCAGTGAGTCGACTGCCACAGATACGCAGTATTTT. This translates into CAISESTATDTQYF.

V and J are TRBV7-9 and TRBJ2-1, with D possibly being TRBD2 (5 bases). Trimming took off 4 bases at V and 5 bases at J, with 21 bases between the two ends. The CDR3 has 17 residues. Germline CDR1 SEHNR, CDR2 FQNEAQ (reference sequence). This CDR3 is CASSSYSDPSLDNEQFF. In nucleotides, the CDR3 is TGTGCCAGCAGCTCATATTCGGATCCTAGCTTGGACAATGAGCAGTTCTTC.

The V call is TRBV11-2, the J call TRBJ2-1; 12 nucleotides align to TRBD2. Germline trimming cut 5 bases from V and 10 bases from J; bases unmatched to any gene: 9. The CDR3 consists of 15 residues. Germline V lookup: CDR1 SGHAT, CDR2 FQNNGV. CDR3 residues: CASSGLAGIEAEQFF. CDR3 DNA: TGTGCCAGCAGCGGACTAGCGGGGATAGAGGCGGAGCAGTTCTTC.

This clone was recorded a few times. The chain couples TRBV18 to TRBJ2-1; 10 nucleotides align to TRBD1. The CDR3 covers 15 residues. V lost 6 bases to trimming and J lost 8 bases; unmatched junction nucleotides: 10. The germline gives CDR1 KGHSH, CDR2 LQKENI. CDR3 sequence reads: CASSPPGTGVDEQFF. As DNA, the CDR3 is TGTGCCAGCTCCCCTCCCGGGACAGGGGTCGATGAGCAGTTCTTC.

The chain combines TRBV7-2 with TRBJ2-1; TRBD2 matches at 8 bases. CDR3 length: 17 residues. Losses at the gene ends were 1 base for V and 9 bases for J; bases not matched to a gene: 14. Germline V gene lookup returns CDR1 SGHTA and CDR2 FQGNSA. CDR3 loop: CASSLERAGAGASEQFF. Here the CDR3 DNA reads TGTGCCAGCAGCTTAGAACGGGCGGGAGCGGGAGCCTCTGAGCAGTTCTTC. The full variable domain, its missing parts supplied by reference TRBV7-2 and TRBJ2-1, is GAGVSQSPSNKVTEKGKDVELRCDPISGHTALYWYRQSLGQGLEFLIYFQGNSAPDKSGLPSDRFSAERTGGSVSTLTIQRTQQEDSAVYLCASSLERAGAGASEQFFGPGTRLTVL.

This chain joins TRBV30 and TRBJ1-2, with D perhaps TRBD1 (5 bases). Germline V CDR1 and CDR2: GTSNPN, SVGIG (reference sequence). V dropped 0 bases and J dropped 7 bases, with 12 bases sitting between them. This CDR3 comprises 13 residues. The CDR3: CAWSVLGGVGYTF. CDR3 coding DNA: TGTGCCTGGAGTGTACTTGGAGGGGTTGGCTACACCTTC.

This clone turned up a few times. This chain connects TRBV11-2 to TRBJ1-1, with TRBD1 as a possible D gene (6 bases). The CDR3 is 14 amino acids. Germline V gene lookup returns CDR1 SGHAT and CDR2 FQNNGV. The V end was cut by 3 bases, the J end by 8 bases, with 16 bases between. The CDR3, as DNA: TGTGCCAGCAGCTTCTCCACCGGGACATCGGAAGCTTTCTTT. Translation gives CASSFSTGTSEAFF.

The CDR3 sequence: CASSELYLEKLFF. CDR3 nucleotides: TGTGCCAGCAGTGAATTGTATCTAGAAAAACTGTTTTTT. V usage is TRBV6-1 and J usage is TRBJ1-4; no firm D call. V was cut by 2 bases and J by 8 bases, with 9 bases left in between. Per germline, CDR1 MNHNS and CDR2 SASEGT. The CDR3 length is 13 residues.

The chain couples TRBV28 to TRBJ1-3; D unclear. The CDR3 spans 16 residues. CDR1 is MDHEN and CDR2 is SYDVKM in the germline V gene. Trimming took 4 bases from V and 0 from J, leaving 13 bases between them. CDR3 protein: CASSSPTSYSGNTIYF. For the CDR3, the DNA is TGTGCCAGCAGTTCCCCGACATCCTACTCTGGAAACACCATATATTTT.

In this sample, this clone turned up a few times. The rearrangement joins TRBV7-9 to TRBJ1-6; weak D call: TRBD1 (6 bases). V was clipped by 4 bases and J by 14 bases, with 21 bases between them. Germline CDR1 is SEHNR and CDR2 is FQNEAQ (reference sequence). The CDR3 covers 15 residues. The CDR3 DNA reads TGTGCCAGCAGCTCAAAGCCCAAGGGGGAGTGGTCCCTCCACTTT. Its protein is CASSSKPKGEWSLHF.

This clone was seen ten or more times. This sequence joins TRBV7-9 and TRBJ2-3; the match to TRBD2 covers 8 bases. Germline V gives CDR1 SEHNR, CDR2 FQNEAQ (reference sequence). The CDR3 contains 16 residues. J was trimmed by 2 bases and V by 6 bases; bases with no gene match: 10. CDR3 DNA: TGTGCCAGCAGGACTCTTCGCGGGAGGACCACAGATACGCAGTATTTT. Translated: CASRTLRGRTTDTQYF.

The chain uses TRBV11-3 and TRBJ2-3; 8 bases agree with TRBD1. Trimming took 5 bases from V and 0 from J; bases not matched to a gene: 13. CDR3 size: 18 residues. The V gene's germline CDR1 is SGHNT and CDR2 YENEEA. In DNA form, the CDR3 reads TGTGCCAGCAGCCCCGGGACAGGAAACCTTTTTAGCACAGATACGCAGTATTTT. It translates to CASSPGTGNLFSTDTQYF.

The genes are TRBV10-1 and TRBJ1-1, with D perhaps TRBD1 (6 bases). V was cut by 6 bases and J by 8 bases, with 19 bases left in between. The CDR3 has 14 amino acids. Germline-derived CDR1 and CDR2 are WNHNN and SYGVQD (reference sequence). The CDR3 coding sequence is TGCGCCAGCAGACGGACAGTAATGAAACCGGAAGCTTTCTTT. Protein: CASRRTVMKPEAFF.

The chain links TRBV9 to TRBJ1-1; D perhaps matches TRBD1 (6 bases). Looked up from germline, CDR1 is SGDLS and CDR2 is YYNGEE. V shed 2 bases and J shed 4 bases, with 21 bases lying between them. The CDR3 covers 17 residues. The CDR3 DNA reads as TGTGCCAGCAGCGTGGGGGGGGCCGCACCGATGGGCACTGAAGCTTTCTTT. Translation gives CASSVGGAAPMGTEAFF.

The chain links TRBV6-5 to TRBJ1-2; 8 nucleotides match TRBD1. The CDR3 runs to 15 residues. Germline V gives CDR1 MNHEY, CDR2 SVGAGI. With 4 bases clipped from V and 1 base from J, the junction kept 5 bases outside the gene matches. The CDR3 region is CASSLTGGHNYGYTF. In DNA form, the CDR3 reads TGTGCCAGCAGTTTAACAGGGGGACATAACTATGGCTACACCTTC.

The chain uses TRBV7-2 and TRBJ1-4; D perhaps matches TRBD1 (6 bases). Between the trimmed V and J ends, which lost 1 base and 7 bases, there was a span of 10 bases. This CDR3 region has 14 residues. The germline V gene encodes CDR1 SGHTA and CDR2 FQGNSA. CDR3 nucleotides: TGTGCCAGCAGCTTAGACAGGGACGGTGAAAAACTGTTTTTT. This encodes CASSLDRDGEKLFF.

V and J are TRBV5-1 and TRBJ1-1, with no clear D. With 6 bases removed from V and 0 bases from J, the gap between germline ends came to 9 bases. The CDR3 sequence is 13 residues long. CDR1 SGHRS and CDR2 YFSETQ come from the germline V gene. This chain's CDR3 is CASKVGMNTEAFF. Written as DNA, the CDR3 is TGCGCCAGCAAAGTGGGCATGAACACTGAAGCTTTCTTT.

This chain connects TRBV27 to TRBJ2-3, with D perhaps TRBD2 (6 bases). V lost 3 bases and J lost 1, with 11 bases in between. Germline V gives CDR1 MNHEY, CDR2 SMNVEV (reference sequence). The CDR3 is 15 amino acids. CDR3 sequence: CASSFGRGRTDTQYF. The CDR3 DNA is TGTGCCAGCAGTTTTGGGCGGGGCCGCACAGATACGCAGTATTTT.

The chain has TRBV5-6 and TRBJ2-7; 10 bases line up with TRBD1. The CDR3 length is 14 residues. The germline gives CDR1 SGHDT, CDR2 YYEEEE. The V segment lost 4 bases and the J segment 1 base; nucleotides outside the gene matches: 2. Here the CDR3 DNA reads TGTGCCAGCAGCGGACAGGGGGTTTCCTACGAGCAGTACTTC. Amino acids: CASSGQGVSYEQYF.